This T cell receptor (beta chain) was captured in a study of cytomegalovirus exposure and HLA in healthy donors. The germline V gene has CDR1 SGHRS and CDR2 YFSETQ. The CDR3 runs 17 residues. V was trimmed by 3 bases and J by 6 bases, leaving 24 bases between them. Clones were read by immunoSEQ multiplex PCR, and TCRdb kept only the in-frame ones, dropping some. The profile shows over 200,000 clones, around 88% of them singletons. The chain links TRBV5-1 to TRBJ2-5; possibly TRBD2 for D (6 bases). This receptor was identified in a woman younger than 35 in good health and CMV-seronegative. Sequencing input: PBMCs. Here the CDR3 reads CASSSLREQGGKQTQYF. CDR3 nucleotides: TGCGCCAGCAGCTCTCTCCGGGAACAAGGAGGGAAGCAGACCCAGTACTTC.